Below, one T cell receptor (beta chain) is given with its context. As yet, its antigen is unknown. One end of the junction does not line up with germline, which may come from a read error. Germline values: CDR1 SGHTA, CDR2 FQGNSA. The CDR3 is 19 amino acids. Via MiXCR, TCRdb re-called the PCR reads, giving one row per CDR3 protein. The profile shows around 89,000 distinct CDR3 sequences, under 20% of them singletons. The data were obtained in a study of molecular identifiers for immune sequencing clone quantification. Study information: Replicate runs used RNA from around 20,000 or 100,000 naive CD8 cells, which was split five ways into aliquots, and four of those aliquots were then sequenced. Whole-study results and caveats: Clones with over 20 RNA copies captured over 98% of effector molecules but under 1% of naive ones.

What was sequenced was naive CD8+ T cells from blood, with Jurkat cell RNA spiked in. Documented subset: FACS-sorted CD8+CD4-CCR7+CD45RA+ naive T cells. This sequence joins TRBV7-2 and TRBJ2-1, with TRBD2 matching 10 bases. The source of this sequence is a human donor in good health. Some libraries in this study had Jurkat cell RNA spiked in. DNA for the CDR3: TGTGCCAGCAGCCAACCCGTACGACTAGCGGGTAATACCTACAGTGAGCAGTTCTTC. Its protein is CASSQPVRLAGNTYSEQFF. Variable domain in full (rest from reference TRBV7-2 and TRBJ2-1): GAGVSQSPSNKVTEKGKDVELRCDPISGHTALYWYRQSLGQGLEFLIYFQGNSAPDKSGLPSDRFSAERTGGSVSTLTIQRTQQEDSAVYLCASSQPVRLAGNTYSEQFFGPGTRLTVL.